The rows below give T cell receptor beta chains drawn from one sample of a study of OX40 agonist ivuxolimab in advanced cancers. Sequencing used immunoSEQ multiplex PCR; TCRdb keeps in-frame clones, though not all of them. In the table there are tens of thousands of clones, roughly nine tenths of which are singletons. The source was CD4+ or CD8+ T cells sorted from blood, collected in a trial of the OX40 agonist ivuxolimab. The receptors here all came from an adult with an advanced solid tumor such as melanoma, head and neck, liver or kidney cancer. Both conserved end residues are part of each CDR3. The order of the fields is CDR3 DNA, CDR3 protein, V gene, D gene, clone size, J gene. The D gene is left open where the match is weak. The size of a clone is reported for some rows only, either as once, few or many, or as a class for expanded clones.

TGTGCCAGCAGCCCTCGACAGGGCAACGCTCTACACAATGGGCAGTTCTTC CASSPRQGNALHNGQFF TRBV11-1 TRBD1 once TRBJ2-1
TGTGCCACCAGCTTAGCGGGGGGGCGAGAGACCCAGTACTTC CATSLAGGRETQYF TRBV15 TRBD2 NA TRBJ2-5
TGTGCCAGCAGCTTATCGGACTCTGGGGCCAACGTCCTGACTTTC CASSLSDSGANVLTF TRBV7-9 NA NA TRBJ2-6
TGTGCCAGCAAGCAGCCCCCTCACAATGAGCAGTTCTTC CASKQPPHNEQFF TRBV2 NA NA TRBJ2-1
TGTGCCAGCAGCTTGGGGACAGACAATGAGCAGTTCTTC CASSLGTDNEQFF TRBV5-4 NA NA TRBJ2-1
TGTGCCAGTAGTATAGGGGGCACGGCCGGGGAGCTGTTTTTT CASSIGGTAGELFF TRBV19 NA NA TRBJ2-2
TGTGCCATCCAATCGACAGCCGAAGCTTTCTTT CAIQSTAEAFF TRBV10-3 NA NA TRBJ1-1
TGTGCCAGTAGTCCCGGGACTAGCGGCGCCTACAATGAGCAGTTCTTC CASSPGTSGAYNEQFF TRBV19 TRBD2 NA TRBJ2-1
TGTGCCATCAACCCCTCAACAGGGGGCTCTGGCTACACCTTC CAINPSTGGSGYTF TRBV10-3 TRBD1 NA TRBJ1-2
TGTGCCAGCAGCCCGGGACAGGGAGTACTAGAAAATGAAAAACTGTTTTTT CASSPGQGVLENEKLFF TRBV5-6 TRBD1 NA TRBJ1-4
TGTGCCAGCAGTGGCAGGGATCTAGCTTTCTTT CASSGRDLAFF TRBV2 NA NA TRBJ1-1
TGTGCCAGCAGTTTTTCAGGGTTTGGCTACACCTTC CASSFSGFGYTF TRBV28 NA NA TRBJ1-2
TGTGCCAGCAGATTCCTAACTGGGGCCTACAATGAGCAGTTCTTC CASRFLTGAYNEQFF TRBV27 NA NA TRBJ2-1
TGTGCCAGCAGCCCGAGAAGGGGCTCCTACGAGCAGTACTTC CASSPRRGSYEQYF TRBV4-2 NA NA TRBJ2-7
TGTGCCAGCAGCTTAAGGGGGGGACACACTGAAGCTTTCTTT CASSLRGGHTEAFF TRBV7-3 NA NA TRBJ1-1
TGCGCCAGCAGCTTGATCGGGCCCCAAGAGACCCAGTACTTC CASSLIGPQETQYF TRBV5-1 NA NA TRBJ2-5
TGTGCCAGTAGTATAGGGGGGACTCCGTTGGCCAAAAACATTCAGTACTTC CASSIGGTPLAKNIQYF TRBV19 NA NA TRBJ2-4